A single sample gave rise to the 22 T cell receptor beta chains below, sequenced in a study of blood T cells in healthy people across ages. Primed by a sample-barcoded 5' primer and a J-beta primer mix, a second PCR proceeded for roughly 6 to 12 cycles. TCRdb re-called the 5' RACE reads through MiXCR, storing one row per CDR3 protein. The table has hundreds of thousands of distinct CDR3 sequences, just under 25% seen once; the top ten hold around 9.2%. These data also formed part of another study, on T cells of mothers and their children.

Sequencing was done on a sample of blood. The receptors were gathered from a boy aged 5 to 17 in good health.

The chain joins TRBV27 to TRBJ2-1; 16 bases fit TRBD2. The ends lost 4 bases at V and 0 bases at J; junction bases unmatched: 3. The CDR3 runs to 18 residues. Germline values: CDR1 MNHEY, CDR2 SMNVEV (reference sequence). For the CDR3, the DNA is TGTGCCAGCAGTTCGGGACTAGCGGGAGGGGTCTCCTACAATGAGCAGTTCTTC. This encodes CASSSGLAGGVSYNEQFF.

As for this clonotype: A read error is possible here, since a much larger clone lies one base away. V and J are TRBV20-1 and TRBJ2-3; 8 positions agree with TRBD2. This CDR3 comprises 15 residues. V trimming: 5 bases; J trimming: 1 base; junction bases outside the gene matches: 8. CDR1 and CDR2 (germline): DFQATT, SNEGSKA (reference sequence). The CDR3 loop reads CSASRTSRGTDTQYF. CDR3 DNA sequence: TGCAGTGCTTCGAGGACTAGCAGAGGCACAGATACGCAGTATTTT.

The CDR3 here is CASSPTSGMSSYNEQFF. CDR3 in DNA: TGTGCCAGCTCACCAACGAGCGGGATGAGCTCCTACAATGAGCAGTTCTTC. This chain connects TRBV18 to TRBJ2-1, with 7 positions matching TRBD2. Unmatched junction bases numbered 7, after V lost 2 bases and J lost 0 bases. From germline, CDR1 is KGHSH and CDR2 LQKENI. This CDR3 comprises 17 residues.

The V and J genes are TRBV19 and TRBJ2-3; possible D gene TRBD2, 6 bases. This CDR3 has 13 amino acids. The V gene lost 7 bases and the J gene lost 6 bases, with 14 bases spanning the gap. Germline CDR1 LNHDA, CDR2 SQIVND (reference sequence). The CDR3 region is CASTGRETDTQYF. Written as DNA, the CDR3 is TGTGCCAGTACGGGACGGGAGACGGATACGCAGTATTTT.

CDR3 sequence reads: CASSSGDPEQYF. DNA for the CDR3: TGTGCCAGCAGCTCGGGAGACCCCGAGCAGTACTTC. The chain recombines TRBV13 with TRBJ2-7, with a tentative D call TRBD2 (6 bases). With 4 bases removed from V and 6 bases from J, the gap between germline ends came to 10 bases. Germline CDR1 PRHDT, CDR2 FYEKMQ (reference sequence). The length of the CDR3 is 12 residues.

This clonotype occurred a few times. The chain carries TRBV7-9 and TRBJ2-1; TRBD1 might be the D (6 bases). Germline CDR1 SEHNR, CDR2 FQNEAQ (reference sequence). V shed 7 bases and J shed 1 base, with 20 bases lying between them. The CDR3 runs 17 residues. For the CDR3, the DNA is TGTGCCAGCACTGACCAGGCCGGGACAAGATCCTACAATGAGCAGTTCTTC. Its protein is CASTDQAGTRSYNEQFF.

This clonotype was seen more than once but under ten times. The chain is built from TRBV12-3 or TRBV12-4 and TRBJ2-7; D unresolved. V was shortened by 3 bases and J by 4 bases, with 10 bases between the two germline ends. The CDR3 covers 13 residues. Here the CDR3 DNA reads TGTGCCAGCAGTTTGATGGGGTCTTACGAGCAGTACTTC. Translation gives CASSLMGSYEQYF.

V usage is TRBV7-2 and J usage is TRBJ2-3, with a possible D match to TRBD2 (5 bases). CDR3 length: 15 residues. V was shortened by 2 bases and J by 5 bases, with 14 bases between the two germline ends. Germline values: CDR1 SGHTA, CDR2 FQGNSA. The CDR3: CASSLLVGERDTQYF. The CDR3 DNA is TGTGCCAGCAGCTTACTAGTCGGGGAGAGAGATACGCAGTATTTT.

The chain recombines TRBV10-3 with TRBJ2-3, with D possibly matching TRBD1 (5 bases). The germline gives CDR1 ENHRY, CDR2 SYGVKD. The CDR3 has 16 residues. V lost 2 bases and J lost 5, with 17 bases in between. The CDR3, as DNA: TGTGCCATCAGTGAGAGCCGGACACACCCTTTAGATACGCAGTATTTT. Translation: CAISESRTHPLDTQYF.

This clonotype turned up a few times. No conserved phenylalanine or tryptophan is present at the end of the CDR3, so a read error is the likely explanation. CDR3 amino acids: CASSVGGGGRNGELFL. The CDR3 bases are TGTGCCAGCAGCGTAGGTGGCGGGGGCCGTAACGGGGAGCTGTTTCTT. The chain employs TRBV9 and TRBJ2-2; possibly TRBD2 for D (7 bases). The CDR3 contains 16 residues. CDR1 and CDR2 from the germline V gene are SGDLS and YYNGEE. Trimming stripped 0 bases from V and 7 bases from J, with 16 bases between.

This chain uses TRBV12-3 or TRBV12-4 with TRBJ2-1, with a possible D match to TRBD1 (6 bases). The CDR3 consists of 16 residues. Trimming pared 6 bases from V and 5 bases from J, leaving 20 bases between. This CDR3 reads CASSQTGTPPDNEQFF. CDR3 in DNA: TGTGCCAGCAGCCAGACCGGGACACCCCCGGACAATGAGCAGTTCTTC.

This clonotype was recorded a few times. This chain links TRBV20-1 with TRBJ1-6; 10 bases line up with TRBD1. From germline, CDR1 is DFQATT and CDR2 SNEGSKA (reference sequence). This CDR3 has 16 amino acids. V was pared by 1 base and J by 9 bases, with 9 bases of the junction left unmatched. The CDR3 DNA reads as TGCAGTGCTAGAGCCCTATCGGACAGGGGGGGTTCACCCCTCCACTTT. It codes for CSARALSDRGGSPLHF.

The table lists this clonotype with a few counts. The chain joins TRBV12-5 to TRBJ2-6; no firm D call. Germline V lookup: CDR1 LGHNT, CDR2 FRNRAP. This CDR3 comprises 13 residues. Trimming stripped 3 bases from V and 9 bases from J, with 9 bases between. This CDR3 reads CASGFPPLNVLTF. The CDR3, as DNA: TGTGCTAGTGGTTTCCCCCCTCTCAACGTCCTGACTTTC. The variable domain in full, completed from reference TRBV12-5 and TRBJ2-6, reads DARVTQTPRHKVTEMGQEVTMRCQPILGHNTVFWYRQTMMQGLELLAYFRNRAPLDDSGMPKDRFSAEMPDATLATLKIQPSEPRDSAVYFCASGFPPLNVLTFGAGSRLTVL.

With respect to this clonotype: One end of the junction is discordant with germline, which a read error may explain. The chain links TRBV7-9 to TRBJ2-2, with a weak D call TRBD2 (5 bases). CDR1 is SEHNR and CDR2 is FQNEAQ in the germline V gene (reference sequence). CDR3 length: 14 residues. CDR3 loop: CASSLPSGTGEPFF. CDR3 sequence (DNA): TGTGCCAGCAGCTTGCCGTCAGGCACCGGGGAGCCGTTTTTT.

In this sample, this clonotype turned up once. One end of the junction does not line up with germline, which may come from a read error. V is TRBV7-7 and J is TRBJ2-5; possible D gene TRBD1, 6 bases. CDR1 and CDR2 (germline): SSHAT, FNYEAQ (reference sequence). The length of the CDR3 is 15 residues. CDR3 sequence (DNA): TGTGCTAGCAGCCTGACACAGGGTTCGTTAGAGACCCAGTACTTC. It yields the protein CASSLTQGSLETQYF.

This clonotype was recorded a few times. One end of the junction is discordant with germline, which a read error may explain. The chain is built from TRBV3-1 and TRBJ2-1, with a tentative D call TRBD2 (5 bases). This CDR3 is 11 amino acids long. Germline V gives CDR1 LGHDT, CDR2 YNNKEL (reference sequence). Written as DNA, the CDR3 is TGTGCCAGCAGCCAGTATATAGGAGGTGTCTTC. This translates into CASSQYIGGVF.

This chain joins TRBV27 and TRBJ2-2; D remains ambiguous. V lost 3 bases to trimming and J lost 5 bases, with 4 bases between them. The CDR3 consists of 12 residues. Per the germline V gene, CDR1 is MNHEY and CDR2 is SMNVEV (reference sequence). The CDR3 DNA follows: TGTGCCAGCAGTTTTGAGACCGGGGAGCTGTTTTTT. Translating gives CASSFETGELFF.

This chain connects TRBV12-3 or TRBV12-4 to TRBJ2-2; D remains unclear. Between the trimmed V and J ends, which lost 7 bases and 1 base, there was a span of 10 bases. The CDR3 covers 14 residues. CDR3 residues: CASTLGWNTGELFF. The CDR3 nucleotides read TGTGCCAGCACCTTGGGATGGAACACCGGGGAGCTGTTTTTT.

The chain employs TRBV29-1 and TRBJ1-2; 11 bases fit TRBD1. The germline CDR1 and CDR2 sequences are SQVTM and ANQGSEA. This CDR3 has 14 amino acids. V was clipped by 4 bases and J by 7 bases; unmatched bases: 8. The CDR3 spells CSVVSGQGAFGYTF. The CDR3 DNA is TGCAGCGTTGTATCCGGACAGGGGGCGTTTGGCTACACCTTC.

This clonotype is a singleton in its sample. This chain links TRBV7-9 with TRBJ2-1; TRBD2 matches 9 bases. The CDR3 loop spans 16 amino acids. The V and J ends lost 4 bases and 6 bases, in that order; junction bases with no gene match: 10. Germline-derived CDR1 and CDR2 are SEHNR and FQNEAQ (reference sequence). The CDR3 DNA reads TGTGCCAGCAGCTCCAAGGCTAGCGGGAATCGCAATGAGCAGTTCTTC. Translated: CASSSKASGNRNEQFF.

V gene TRBV5-1 combines with J gene TRBJ2-4; tentative D call: TRBD2 (6 bases). The CDR3 is 16 amino acids. The ends were cut back, 1 base at V and 0 bases at J, with 11 bases in the middle. Germline-derived CDR1 and CDR2 are SGHRS and YFSETQ. CDR3 DNA: TGCGCCAGCAGCTTGATGGTAGCGGAAGCCAAAAACATTCAGTACTTC. This translates into CASSLMVAEAKNIQYF.

This rearrangement joins TRBV29-1 to TRBJ1-2; 12 bases line up with TRBD1. CDR1 and CDR2 from the germline V gene are SQVTM and ANQGSEA. The CDR3 extends over 15 amino acids. The J segment lost 5 bases and the V segment lost 7 bases, leaving 11 bases of the junction unmatched. The CDR3 loop reads CSASRDRGLGYGYTF. The DNA for the CDR3 is TGCAGCGCCAGCAGGGACAGGGGGCTGGGGTATGGCTACACCTTC.